This TCR beta chain came from a study of T-cell reconstitution after alpha-beta-depleted transplantation in children. From germline, CDR1 is MNHEY and CDR2 SVGEGT. The CDR3 covers 15 residues. Between the trimmed V and J ends, which lost 2 bases and 0 bases, there was a span of 10 bases. Preparation of the TCRbeta library used unique molecular identifiers. TCRdb used MiXCR to reprocess the PCR reads, holding one entry per CDR3 protein. Of just over 350,000 distinct CDR3 sequences detected, 13% appear once; the ten largest clones hold over 3.5%. This clonotype appeared a few times. V usage is TRBV6-2 or TRBV6-3 and J usage is TRBJ1-1; D call uncertain. The receptor's source is a human donor who donated a stem cell graft to a child with Fanconi anemia. The sample was PBMCs, taken from the stem cell graft. As DNA, the CDR3 is TGTGCCAGCAGTTACCCAAAAGGTATGAACACTGAAGCTTTCTTT. Translation: CASSYPKGMNTEAFF.